This passage covers 4 T cell receptor beta chains from one sample sequenced in a study of OX40 agonist ivuxolimab in advanced cancers. This table comes from immunoSEQ multiplex PCR, and its TCRdb copy is limited to in-frame clones, with some not included. The sample comprises tens of thousands of clones, approximately 81% of which are singletons, and roughly 0.8% rests with the top ten. Sequencing was performed on CD4+ or CD8+ T cells sorted from blood, taken in a trial of the OX40 agonist ivuxolimab. Receptors were obtained from an adult with an advanced solid tumor such as melanoma, head and neck, liver or kidney cancer.

The gene calls are TRBV11-2 and TRBJ2-1; D uncertain. Trimming pared 4 bases from V and 5 bases from J, leaving 6 bases between. CDR1 and CDR2 from the germline V gene are SGHAT and FQNNGV. The CDR3 runs to 12 residues. As DNA, the CDR3 is TGTGCCAGCAGCTCCAATGACAATGAGCAGTTCTTC. Translating gives CASSSNDNEQFF. Drawing the rest from reference TRBV11-2 and TRBJ2-1, the complete variable domain is EAGVAQSPRYKIIEKRQSVAFWCNPISGHATLYWYQQILGQGPKLLIQFQNNGVVDDSQLPKDRFSAERLKGVDSTLKIQPAKLEDSAVYLCASSSNDNEQFFGPGTRLTVL.

The chain has TRBV5-1 and TRBJ2-5; D remains ambiguous. CDR3 length equals 13 residues. Germline V gene data show CDR1 as SGHRS and CDR2 as YFSETQ. V lost 1 base and J lost 4, with 8 bases in between. This chain's CDR3 is CASSLWQTETQYF. DNA of the CDR3: TGCGCCAGCAGCTTGTGGCAGACAGAGACCCAGTACTTC.

This clone has only one observation. The chain is built from TRBV11-2 and TRBJ2-4; 7 bases are a match to TRBD2. Unmatched junction bases numbered 13, after V lost 1 base and J lost 7 bases. The V gene's germline CDR1 is SGHAT and CDR2 FQNNGV. This CDR3 spans 17 amino acids. CDR3 loop: CASSLVSAGASRNIQYF. The CDR3 DNA is TGTGCCAGCAGCTTAGTATCTGCGGGAGCGTCAAGGAACATTCAGTACTTC.

In this sample, this clone turned up once. CDR3 amino acids: CAGGLQSHADEQFF. The CDR3 nucleotides are TGTGCTGGGGGGCTTCAGTCTCACGCCGATGAGCAGTTCTTC. This chain joins TRBV2 and TRBJ2-1, with D tentatively TRBD1 or TRBD2 (6 bases each). The germline CDR1 and CDR2 sequences are SNHLY and FYNNEI. CDR3 length: 14 residues.